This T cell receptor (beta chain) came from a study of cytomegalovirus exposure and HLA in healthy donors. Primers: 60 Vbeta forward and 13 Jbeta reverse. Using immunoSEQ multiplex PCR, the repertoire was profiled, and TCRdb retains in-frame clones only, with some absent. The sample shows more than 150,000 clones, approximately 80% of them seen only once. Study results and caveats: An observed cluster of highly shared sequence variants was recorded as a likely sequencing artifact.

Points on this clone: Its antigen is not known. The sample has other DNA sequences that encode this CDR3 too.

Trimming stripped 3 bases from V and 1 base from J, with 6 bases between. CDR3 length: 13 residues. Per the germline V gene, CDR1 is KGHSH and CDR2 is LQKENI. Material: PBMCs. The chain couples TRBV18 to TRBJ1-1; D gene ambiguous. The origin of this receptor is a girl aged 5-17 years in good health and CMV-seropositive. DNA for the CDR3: TGTGCCAGCTCACCTACCGGGAACACTGAAGCTTTCTTT. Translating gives CASSPTGNTEAFF. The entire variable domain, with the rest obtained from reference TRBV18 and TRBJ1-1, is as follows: NAGVMQNPRHLVRRRGQEARLRCSPMKGHSHVYWYRQLPEEGLKFMVYLQKENIIDESGMPKERFSAEFPKEGPSILRIQQVVRGDSAAYFCASSPTGNTEAFFGQGTRLTVV.